The 14 T cell receptor beta chains below were found in one sample sequenced in a study of low-dose radiotherapy and immunotherapy resistance in tumors. Primers targeting TRAV and TRBV primed first-strand cDNA, covering alpha and beta chains. Using a constant-region primer together with a V-primer adapter, TCRs were subjected to around 22 PCR cycles of amplification. Each CDR3 protein gets one entry after TCRdb re-called the reads with MiXCR. The table lists tens of thousands of distinct CDR3 sequences, about 28% of them singletons. Time point of the sample: before trial treatment. The material was PBMCs, obtained before treatment. These receptors all stem from a male donor with gallbladder cancer.

This clonotype has ten or more counts. The chain links TRBV28 to TRBJ2-7, with a tentative D call TRBD2 (5 bases). Between the trimmed V and J ends, which lost 4 bases and 3 bases, there was a span of 13 bases. CDR1 MDHEN and CDR2 SYDVKM come from the germline V gene. This CDR3 comprises 14 residues. The CDR3: CASSSSRPNYEQYF. CDR3 in DNA: TGTGCCAGCAGTTCTAGCCGCCCAAACTACGAGCAGTACTTC.

There are many counts of this clonotype. The J gene is TRBJ2-7, the V gene TRBV30, with D hard to call. Trimming shortened V by 1 base and J by 3 bases, and 4 bases separated the two germline ends. The germline gives CDR1 GTSNPN, CDR2 SVGIG (reference sequence). The CDR3 spans 11 residues. Written as DNA, the CDR3 is TGTGCCTGGAGTGAGGGCTACGAGCAGTACTTC. This codes for CAWSEGYEQYF.

This clonotype was detected only once. V is TRBV28 and J is TRBJ2-3; D may be TRBD1 or TRBD2 (6 bases each). Trimming took 1 base from V and 1 from J, leaving 12 bases between them. The CDR3 loop spans 16 amino acids. Looked up from germline, CDR1 is MDHEN and CDR2 is SYDVKM. CDR3 DNA sequence: TGTGCCAGCAGTTTATCGGGGGCGCAAGGCACAGATACGCAGTATTTT. Its translation is CASSLSGAQGTDTQYF.

The sample holds a few counts of this clonotype. The V call is TRBV4-2, the J call TRBJ2-5; D may be TRBD2 (6 bases). CDR1 is LGHNA and CDR2 is YNFKEQ in the germline V gene. There are 15 residues in the CDR3. With 1 base removed from V and 5 bases from J, the gap between germline ends came to 14 bases. DNA of the CDR3: TGTGCCAGCAGCCAAGCCCTCGGACTAATCGAGACCCAGTACTTC. It translates to CASSQALGLIETQYF.

The chain employs TRBV5-1 and TRBJ2-1; the D is unclear. The CDR3 is made up of 14 amino acids. Germline V lookup: CDR1 SGHRS, CDR2 YFSETQ. Trimming took 0 bases from V and 1 from J, leaving 5 bases between them. CDR3 DNA sequence: TGCGCCAGCAGCTTGGAGGGTTCCTACAATGAGCAGTTCTTC. Its protein product is CASSLEGSYNEQFF.

This clonotype is labeled as medium-sized. The rearrangement uses TRBV28 and TRBJ1-2; D is ambiguous. CDR3 length: 13 residues. Per germline, CDR1 MDHEN and CDR2 SYDVKM. Trimming pared 7 bases from V and 1 base from J, leaving 10 bases between. In nucleotides, the CDR3 is TGTGCCAGCACGGGAGGGAATAACTATGGCTACACCTTC. Translating gives CASTGGNNYGYTF.

This clonotype was observed a few times. A single base is all that separates this from a far larger clone, so a read error is likely. The chain uses TRBV28 and TRBJ2-1, with TRBD2 matching over 7 bases. The CDR3 has 14 residues. The ends lost 5 bases at V and 10 bases at J; junction bases unmatched: 11. The V gene's germline CDR1 is MDHEN and CDR2 SYDVKM. In DNA form, the CDR3 reads TGTGCCAGCAGTCCCCTCGGGGGGATAAACGAGCAGTTCTTC. Residues: CASSPLGGINEQFF.

This clonotype showed up many times. The V and J genes are TRBV12-3 or TRBV12-4 and TRBJ2-2, with D unclear. V was cut by 5 bases and J by 7 bases, with 14 bases left in between. This CDR3 spans 14 amino acids. CDR3 sequence (DNA): TGTGCCAGCAGTCAGATAGATAAGAGCGGGGAGCTGTTTTTT. Encoded protein: CASSQIDKSGELFF.

There are many counts of this clonotype. The J gene is TRBJ2-3, the V gene TRBV5-6, with D unresolved. The length of the CDR3 is 16 residues. Germline V lookup: CDR1 SGHDT, CDR2 YYEEEE. V lost 0 bases and J 2 bases, leaving 13 bases between the germline ends. DNA for the CDR3: TGTGCCAGCAGCTTGGACAGATACACACTCACAGATACGCAGTATTTT. Translating it yields CASSLDRYTLTDTQYF.

This clonotype was counted at least ten times. The CDR3: CASSIHSGANVLTF. For the CDR3, the DNA is TGTGCCAGTAGTATTCACTCTGGGGCCAACGTCCTGACTTTC. The rearrangement joins TRBV19 to TRBJ2-6; D is unresolved. Germline V gene data show CDR1 as LNHDA and CDR2 as SQIVND (reference sequence). The CDR3 sequence is 14 residues long. V was shortened by 3 bases and J by 0 bases, with 3 bases between the two germline ends.

This clonotype is categorized as large. The chain employs TRBV28 and TRBJ2-7; D is perhaps TRBD2 (5 bases). The V end was cut by 5 bases, the J end by 1 base, with 6 bases between. CDR3 length equals 12 residues. Germline CDR1 MDHEN, CDR2 SYDVKM. This CDR3 reads CASSLASYEQYF. CDR3 bases: TGTGCCAGCAGTCTAGCTTCCTACGAGCAGTACTTC. Variable domain in full (rest from reference TRBV28 and TRBJ2-7): DVKVTQSSRYLVKRTGEKVFLECVQDMDHENMFWYRQDPGLGLRLIYFSYDVKMKEKGDIPEGYSVSREKKERFSLILESASTNQTSMYLCASSLASYEQYFGPGTRLTVT.

The rearrangement uses TRBV11-2 and TRBJ1-3; D is unresolved. This CDR3 contains 15 residues. V was shortened by 3 bases and J by 3 bases, with 12 bases between the two germline ends. From germline, CDR1 is SGHAT and CDR2 FQNNGV. The chain's CDR3 is CASSLEGGFGNTIYF. CDR3 bases: TGTGCCAGCAGCTTGGAAGGAGGTTTTGGAAACACCATATATTTT. The entire variable domain, with the rest obtained from reference TRBV11-2 and TRBJ1-3, is as follows: EAGVAQSPRYKIIEKRQSVAFWCNPISGHATLYWYQQILGQGPKLLIQFQNNGVVDDSQLPKDRFSAERLKGVDSTLKIQPAKLEDSAVYLCASSLEGGFGNTIYFGEGSWLTVV.

This clonotype appeared many times. The chain joins TRBV14 to TRBJ2-1; no firm D call. The germline V gene encodes CDR1 SGHDN and CDR2 FVKESK. The ends were cut back, 0 bases at V and 1 base at J, with 10 bases in the middle. The CDR3 is made up of 16 amino acids. This CDR3 reads CASSQDLWGSYNEQFF. The CDR3 DNA is TGTGCCAGCAGCCAAGATCTTTGGGGTTCCTACAATGAGCAGTTCTTC.

This chain links TRBV9 with TRBJ2-3; D perhaps matches TRBD2 (5 bases). V lost 2 bases and J 2 bases, leaving 9 bases between the germline ends. CDR1 is SGDLS, CDR2 YYNGEE, per germline. This CDR3 has 14 amino acids. The CDR3 sequence is CASSVTGITDTQYF. The CDR3 nucleotides read TGTGCCAGCAGCGTTACGGGGATCACAGATACGCAGTATTTT. Combining the CDR3 with reference TRBV9 and TRBJ2-3 gives the whole variable domain DSGVTQTPKHLITATGQRVTLRCSPRSGDLSVYWYQQSLDQGLQFLIQYYNGEERAKGNILERFSAQQFPDLHSELNLSSLELGDSALYFCASSVTGITDTQYFGPGTRLTVL.